The clone carrying this T cell receptor gamma chain is categorized as large (0.1 to 1%). Additional DNA sequences in this sample encode the identical CDR3. The data belong to a study of gamma-delta chains in newborns, infants, children. Across the whole study: Polyclonal expansion of innate γδ T cells after birth follows microbial exposure.

TCRdb re-analyzed the reads via CATT. The repertoire holds about 860 gamma-chain clones, with approximately 70% as singletons. Trimming took 1 base from V and 6 from J; bases not matched to a gene: 0. Germline V gene data show CDR1 as GITISATS and CDR2 as ISYDGTV (reference sequence). The length of the CDR3 is 15 residues. Sequenced: blood. This TCR was sampled from a child who was a newborn, infant or young child, either healthy, febrile or measles-vaccinated (not recorded which). The chain recombines TRGV9 with TRGJP. The CDR3 here is CALWEVELGKKIKVF. The CDR3 nucleotides read TGTGCCTTGTGGGAGGTAGAGTTGGGCAAAAAAATCAAGGTATTT.